The clone carrying this T cell receptor beta chain was counted once. The entry originates in a study of blood T cell repertoires in COVID-19. On the study more broadly: Acute and convalescent COVID-19 specimens originated in the United States, Italy and Spain.

The method was immunoSEQ multiplex PCR; TCRdb's version includes in-frame clones alone and lacks a portion of them. This sample has some 150,000 clones, with roughly 85% found just once. Germline loops: CDR1 SGHDT, CDR2 YYEEEE. J gave up 7 bases and V 4 bases, and 8 bases lay outside the gene matches. This CDR3 has 15 amino acids. The receptor comes from a man aged 35 to 55 with acute or convalescent COVID-19. This chain connects TRBV5-6 to TRBJ2-3; TRBD2 matches 11 bases. The specimen was peripheral blood. The CDR3 loop is CASSTLAGGTNTQYF. In DNA form, the CDR3 reads TGTGCCAGCAGCACATTAGCGGGGGGGACTAATACGCAGTATTTT.